This T cell receptor (beta chain) was recorded in a study of STAT3 mutations in large granular lymphocyte leukemia. About the study: Roughly half of the longitudinally sequenced T-LGLL patients carried detectable canonical activating STAT3 mutations. Study results and caveats: In several patients, dominant TCR clone burden exceeded STAT3 mutant burden. Differing intervals and regimens complicate linking therapy response to clone burden. All newly emerging clones after therapy were STAT3 wild type. At least one immunodominant TCR beta clonotype appeared in every T-cell large granular lymphocyte leukemia patient.

Using immunoSEQ multiplex PCR, the repertoire was profiled, and TCRdb retains in-frame clones only, with some absent. Among around 2,900 clones listed, over 75% were seen once. A remark on this clone: Its specificity is not known.

Sequences were obtained from peripheral blood mononuclear cells. The receptor comes from a man aged 40-49 years with T-cell large granular lymphocyte leukemia. Some clones in this sample may be carry-over from other donors' samples.

The CDR3 protein is CASSPDLVWGQSYEQYF. CDR3 nucleotide sequence: TGTGCCAGCAGTCCCGACCTTGTGTGGGGCCAGTCCTACGAGCAGTACTTC. The rearrangement uses TRBV27 and TRBJ2-7; weak D call: TRBD1 (5 bases). The V end was cut by 5 bases, the J end by 1 base, with 21 bases between. There are 17 residues in the CDR3. Per germline, CDR1 MNHEY and CDR2 SMNVEV (reference sequence).